The rows below give T cell receptor beta chains drawn from one sample of a study of shared clonotypes between healthy human individuals. The method was immunoSEQ multiplex PCR; TCRdb's version includes in-frame clones alone and lacks a portion of them. The table has approximately 2.4 million clones, approximately 94% seen once. The source material was naive CD4+ T cells sorted from blood. The receptors were sampled from a man aged 18 to 35 in good health. The CDR3 runs from the conserved cysteine through the conserved F or W. The order of the fields is V gene, D gene, clone size, J gene, CDR3 protein, CDR3 DNA. A D gene is named only where the DNA matches it firmly. Size values are once, few and many counts, or a class for expanded clones, and some rows have none.

V gene: TRBV5-6; D gene: .; clone size: .; J gene: TRBJ2-5; CDR3 protein: CASSPLGVQTQYF; CDR3 DNA: TGTGCCAGCAGCCCCTTGGGAGTGCAGACCCAGTACTTC
V gene: TRBV5-1; D gene: .; clone size: .; J gene: TRBJ2-2; CDR3 protein: CASSLGAWGGELFF; CDR3 DNA: TGCGCCAGCAGCTTGGGTGCCTGGGGCGGGGAGCTGTTTTTT
V gene: TRBV7-2; D gene: .; clone size: .; J gene: TRBJ2-3; CDR3 protein: CASSPRTRASTDTQYF; CDR3 DNA: TGTGCCAGCAGCCCCCGGACAAGGGCAAGCACAGATACGCAGTATTTT
V gene: TRBV6-1; D gene: .; clone size: .; J gene: TRBJ1-6; CDR3 protein: CASSDAGRSSYNSPLHF; CDR3 DNA: TGTGCCAGCAGTGACGCGGGCAGGAGCTCCTATAATTCACCCCTCCACTTT
V gene: TRBV28; D gene: .; clone size: .; J gene: TRBJ2-5; CDR3 protein: CASSLRFSLGETQYF; CDR3 DNA: TGTGCCAGCAGTTTACGGTTCAGCTTGGGGGAGACCCAGTACTTC
V gene: TRBV5-8; D gene: .; clone size: .; J gene: TRBJ2-1; CDR3 protein: CASSLSGTVWTKEINEQFF; CDR3 DNA: TGTGCCAGCAGCTTGTCTGGGACAGTGTGGACTAAAGAGATCAATGAGCAGTTCTTC
V gene: TRBV6-5; D gene: TRBD1; clone size: .; J gene: TRBJ1-5; CDR3 protein: CASRRTGDQPQHF; CDR3 DNA: TGTGCCAGCAGGAGGACAGGGGACCAGCCCCAGCATTTT
V gene: TRBV30; D gene: .; clone size: .; J gene: TRBJ2-5; CDR3 protein: CASTRGWMGQETQYF; CDR3 DNA: TGTGCCTCAACTCGGGGGTGGATGGGCCAAGAGACCCAGTACTTC
V gene: TRBV2; D gene: TRBD1; clone size: .; J gene: TRBJ1-1; CDR3 protein: CASSAQGPQSAAFF; CDR3 DNA: TGTGCCAGCAGTGCACAGGGGCCCCAAAGTGCTGCTTTCTTT
V gene: TRBV12-5; D gene: TRBD1; clone size: .; J gene: TRBJ1-2; CDR3 protein: CASGLDTGAYGYTF; CDR3 DNA: TGTGCTAGTGGTTTGGATACAGGGGCCTATGGCTACACCTTC
V gene: TRBV15; D gene: .; clone size: .; J gene: TRBJ1-2; CDR3 protein: CATSPGGGNYGYTF; CDR3 DNA: TGTGCCACCAGCCCTGGGGGAGGGAACTATGGCTACACCTTC
V gene: TRBV5-1; D gene: TRBD2; clone size: .; J gene: TRBJ2-7; CDR3 protein: CASSLVSSGIYEQYF; CDR3 DNA: TGCGCCAGCAGCTTGGTTTCTAGCGGGATCTACGAGCAGTACTTC
V gene: TRBV5-1; D gene: .; clone size: .; J gene: TRBJ2-3; CDR3 protein: CASSLGGLVTDTQYF; CDR3 DNA: TGCGCCAGCAGCTTGGGCGGGCTAGTCACAGATACGCAGTATTTT
V gene: TRBV14; D gene: .; clone size: .; J gene: TRBJ2-3; CDR3 protein: CASSQLGTESTDTQYF; CDR3 DNA: TGTGCCAGCAGCCAACTCGGGACGGAGAGCACAGATACGCAGTATTTT
V gene: TRBV5-8; D gene: TRBD1; clone size: .; J gene: TRBJ1-2; CDR3 protein: CASSGQGSGYTF; CDR3 DNA: TGTGCCAGCAGCGGACAGGGGTCTGGCTACACCTTC
V gene: TRBV11-2; D gene: .; clone size: .; J gene: TRBJ1-1; CDR3 protein: CASSLGRVPEGAFF; CDR3 DNA: TGTGCCAGCAGCTTAGGCCGGGTCCCAGAGGGGGCTTTCTTT
V gene: TRBV18; D gene: TRBD1; clone size: .; J gene: TRBJ1-5; CDR3 protein: CASSRFPPGQGLNQPQHF; CDR3 DNA: TGTGCCAGCTCCCGATTTCCACCGGGACAGGGTCTCAATCAGCCCCAGCATTTT
V gene: TRBV2; D gene: .; clone size: .; J gene: TRBJ2-7; CDR3 protein: CASSVIAGPYEQYF; CDR3 DNA: TGTGCCAGCAGTGTAATAGCTGGCCCCTACGAGCAGTACTTC
V gene: TRBV5-4; D gene: TRBD2; clone size: .; J gene: TRBJ2-7; CDR3 protein: CASSSEVTSGSSEQYF; CDR3 DNA: TGTGCCAGCAGCTCGGAGGTGACTAGCGGGAGTAGCGAGCAGTACTTC
V gene: TRBV7-9; D gene: TRBD1; clone size: .; J gene: TRBJ1-1; CDR3 protein: CASSPDRGAFF; CDR3 DNA: TGTGCCAGCAGCCCAGACAGGGGAGCTTTCTTT
V gene: TRBV4-2; D gene: .; clone size: .; J gene: TRBJ2-7; CDR3 protein: CASSQESAGNYEQYF; CDR3 DNA: TGTGCCAGCAGCCAAGAGTCTGCCGGGAACTACGAGCAGTACTTC
V gene: TRBV6-5; D gene: TRBD1; clone size: once; J gene: TRBJ1-4; CDR3 protein: CASTRGPSEKLFF; CDR3 DNA: TGTGCCAGCACGAGGGGGCCAAGTGAAAAACTGTTTTTT
V gene: TRBV6-1; D gene: .; clone size: .; J gene: TRBJ2-6; CDR3 protein: CASRQVTGANVLTF; CDR3 DNA: TGTGCCAGCAGGCAGGTAACTGGGGCCAACGTCCTGACTTTC
V gene: TRBV6-5; D gene: TRBD1; clone size: .; J gene: TRBJ1-1; CDR3 protein: CASRRGQRPSTEAFF; CDR3 DNA: TGTGCCAGCAGAAGGGGACAGCGACCCTCCACTGAAGCTTTCTTT
V gene: TRBV5-1; D gene: .; clone size: .; J gene: TRBJ1-2; CDR3 protein: CASSLQPNYGYTF; CDR3 DNA: TGCGCCAGCAGCTTACAGCCTAACTATGGCTACACCTTC
V gene: TRBV7-2; D gene: .; clone size: once; J gene: TRBJ2-3; CDR3 protein: CASSLGLGDTQYF; CDR3 DNA: TGTGCCAGCAGCTTAGGTTTAGGGGATACGCAGTATTTT
V gene: TRBV29-1; D gene: .; clone size: .; J gene: TRBJ1-1; CDR3 protein: CSVEAPRWSSEAFF; CDR3 DNA: TGCAGCGTTGAAGCCCCGCGGTGGAGTTCCGAAGCTTTCTTT
V gene: TRBV5-4; D gene: .; clone size: .; J gene: TRBJ2-2; CDR3 protein: CASSLGHGAGGELFF; CDR3 DNA: TGTGCCAGCAGCTTGGGGCATGGGGCTGGCGGGGAGCTGTTTTTT
V gene: TRBV6-1; D gene: .; clone size: .; J gene: TRBJ1-5; CDR3 protein: CASSDFLGGNQPQHF; CDR3 DNA: TGTGCCAGCAGTGACTTTCTAGGGGGCAATCAGCCCCAGCATTTT
V gene: TRBV7-9; D gene: .; clone size: once; J gene: TRBJ2-3; CDR3 protein: CASSYLSGSTDTQYF; CDR3 DNA: TGTGCCAGCAGCTATTTATCGGGAAGCACAGATACGCAGTATTTT
V gene: TRBV11-2; D gene: .; clone size: .; J gene: TRBJ2-5; CDR3 protein: CASSHSRQGQETQYF; CDR3 DNA: TGTGCCAGCAGCCACAGCCGCCAGGGTCAAGAGACCCAGTACTTC
V gene: TRBV19; D gene: TRBD1; clone size: .; J gene: TRBJ2-6; CDR3 protein: CASSIGDRGSGANVLTF; CDR3 DNA: TGTGCCAGTAGTATTGGGGACAGGGGAAGTGGGGCCAACGTCCTGACTTTC
V gene: TRBV15; D gene: TRBD1; clone size: .; J gene: TRBJ1-2; CDR3 protein: CATSRWTGDRGSYGYTF; CDR3 DNA: TGTGCCACCAGCAGATGGACAGGGGACCGGGGTAGCTATGGCTACACCTTC
V gene: TRBV5-4; D gene: .; clone size: .; J gene: TRBJ2-3; CDR3 protein: CATRTSVSTDTQYF; CDR3 DNA: TGTGCCACCCGGACTTCTGTAAGCACAGATACGCAGTATTTT
V gene: TRBV29-1; D gene: TRBD2; clone size: .; J gene: TRBJ2-1; CDR3 protein: CSVVPSGSVNEQFF; CDR3 DNA: TGCAGCGTTGTCCCTAGCGGGAGTGTAAATGAGCAGTTCTTC
V gene: TRBV5-4; D gene: .; clone size: .; J gene: TRBJ1-2; CDR3 protein: CASSSGLTNYGYTF; CDR3 DNA: TGTGCCAGCAGCTCGGGACTGACTAACTATGGCTACACCTTC
V gene: TRBV6-6; D gene: .; clone size: few; J gene: TRBJ2-3; CDR3 protein: CASAGSVTDTQYF; CDR3 DNA: TGTGCCTCGGCGGGCTCGGTCACAGATACGCAGTATTTT
V gene: TRBV27; D gene: .; clone size: once; J gene: TRBJ1-1; CDR3 protein: CASNKGRQGAEAFF; CDR3 DNA: TGTGCCAGCAATAAAGGGCGGCAAGGCGCTGAAGCTTTCTTT
V gene: TRBV6-5; D gene: .; clone size: .; J gene: TRBJ2-2; CDR3 protein: CASSYRQLNTGELFF; CDR3 DNA: TGTGCCAGCAGTTACCGACAGCTTAACACCGGGGAGCTGTTTTTT
V gene: TRBV7-2; D gene: .; clone size: once; J gene: TRBJ2-5; CDR3 protein: CASSLGRRKETQYF; CDR3 DNA: TGTGCCAGCAGCTTAGGACGACGAAAAGAGACCCAGTACTTC
V gene: TRBV4-1; D gene: .; clone size: .; J gene: TRBJ1-5; CDR3 protein: CASSQESSNQPQHF; CDR3 DNA: TGCGCCAGCAGCCAGGAGTCTAGCAATCAGCCCCAGCATTTT
V gene: TRBV10-3; D gene: TRBD1; clone size: once; J gene: TRBJ1-2; CDR3 protein: CAIKMGQGDGYTF; CDR3 DNA: TGTGCCATCAAAATGGGACAGGGGGATGGCTACACCTTC
V gene: TRBV6-5; D gene: .; clone size: .; J gene: TRBJ1-1; CDR3 protein: CASSTPGRLNTEAFF; CDR3 DNA: TGTGCCAGCAGTACTCCGGGACGGCTGAACACTGAAGCTTTCTTT
V gene: TRBV6-5; D gene: TRBD1; clone size: .; J gene: TRBJ2-3; CDR3 protein: CASSYAGQGTDTQYF; CDR3 DNA: TGTGCCAGCAGTTACGCGGGACAGGGGACAGATACGCAGTATTTT
V gene: TRBV20-1; D gene: .; clone size: .; J gene: TRBJ2-1; CDR3 protein: CSASQGVEQFF; CDR3 DNA: TGCAGTGCTTCCCAGGGTGTTGAGCAGTTCTTC
V gene: TRBV11-2; D gene: .; clone size: .; J gene: TRBJ2-2; CDR3 protein: CASSPVGNTGELFF; CDR3 DNA: TGTGCCAGCAGCCCTGTTGGGAACACCGGGGAGCTGTTTTTT
V gene: TRBV27; D gene: TRBD1; clone size: once; J gene: TRBJ2-3; CDR3 protein: CASSPPGGQATDTQYF; CDR3 DNA: TGTGCCAGCAGTCCGCCTGGTGGACAGGCCACAGATACGCAGTATTTT
V gene: TRBV6-1; D gene: .; clone size: .; J gene: TRBJ2-7; CDR3 protein: CASSLDRYEQYF; CDR3 DNA: TGTGCCAGCAGTTTAGATCGCTACGAGCAGTACTTC
V gene: TRBV7-9; D gene: .; clone size: .; J gene: TRBJ2-7; CDR3 protein: CASSRVGTSLEQYF; CDR3 DNA: TGTGCCAGCAGCCGAGTCGGGACTTCCTTAGAGCAGTACTTC
V gene: TRBV4-1; D gene: TRBD1; clone size: .; J gene: TRBJ1-2; CDR3 protein: CASSQEWGTANYGYTF; CDR3 DNA: TGCGCCAGCAGCCAAGAGTGGGGGACAGCTAACTATGGCTACACCTTC